One and the same sample provided the 22 T cell receptor beta chains below, sequenced in a study of blood T cell repertoires in COVID-19. Sequenced by immunoSEQ multiplex PCR; TCRdb stores in-frame clones only, minus some. The sample contains some 220,000 clones, about 85% of which appear only once. The source material was peripheral blood. These receptors all come from a man over 45 who had recovered from COVID-19.

The gene calls are TRBV28 and TRBJ1-6; 11 positions match TRBD1. Unmatched junction bases numbered 2, after V lost 3 bases and J lost 10 bases. The CDR3 runs to 14 residues. Germline V lookup: CDR1 MDHEN, CDR2 SYDVKM. The CDR3 region has the DNA TGTGCCAGCAGTTTTCGGACAGGGGGCTCACCCCTCCACTTT. Residues: CASSFRTGGSPLHF. Full variable domain (missing parts from reference TRBV28 and TRBJ1-6): DVKVTQSSRYLVKRTGEKVFLECVQDMDHENMFWYRQDPGLGLRLIYFSYDVKMKEKGDIPEGYSVSREKKERFSLILESASTNQTSMYLCASSFRTGGSPLHFGNGTRLTVT.

The chain links TRBV28 to TRBJ2-1, with 7 nucleotides matching TRBD2. V shed 3 bases and J 8 bases; nucleotides not matched to a gene: 7. Germline-derived CDR1 and CDR2 are MDHEN and SYDVKM. The CDR3 extends over 14 amino acids. The DNA of the CDR3 is TGTGCCAGCAGTTTCTCCGGGGGGAGGGATGAGCAGTTCTTC. This translates into CASSFSGGRDEQFF.

Points on this clone: A read error may account for a junction end that differs from germline. This rearrangement joins TRBV2 to TRBJ2-7, with D maybe TRBD1 (6 bases). Germline values: CDR1 SNHLY, CDR2 FYNNEI. The CDR3 extends over 12 amino acids. The DNA for the CDR3 is TGTGCCAGCAGTAGGGACACCCAAGAGCGGTACTTC. Its translation: CASSRDTQERYF. Variable domain in full (rest from reference TRBV2 and TRBJ2-7): EPEVTQTPSHQVTQMGQEVILRCVPISNHLYFYWYRQILGQKVEFLVSFYNNEISEKSEIFDDQFSVERPDGSNFTLKIRSTKLEDSAMYFCASSRDTQERYFGPGTRLTVT.

This clone was observed a handful of times. The chain uses TRBV27 and TRBJ2-7; 9 bases line up with TRBD2. This CDR3 is built from 16 residues. Germline CDR1 MNHEY, CDR2 SMNVEV (reference sequence). With V trimmed by 2 bases and J by 5 bases, 10 bases remained unmatched. This CDR3 is CASSLTPPRTSDEQYF. The CDR3 nucleotides are TGTGCCAGCAGTTTAACCCCCCCCCGGACTAGCGACGAGCAGTACTTC.

The rearrangement joins TRBV3-1 (or the pseudogene TRBV3-2) to TRBJ1-2, with 7 bases lining up with TRBD1. Germline trimming cut 4 bases from V and 4 bases from J; bases unmatched to any gene: 12. Germline V gene data show CDR1 as LGHDT and CDR2 as YNNKEL (reference sequence). The CDR3 has 16 residues. The CDR3 sequence is CASSPRGQSEGYGYTF. In nucleotides, the CDR3 is TGTGCCAGCAGCCCTAGGGGGCAGAGCGAGGGCTATGGCTACACCTTC.

This chain uses TRBV18 with TRBJ2-2, with D hard to call. Trimming removed 8 bases from V and 4 bases from J, with 14 bases in between. The CDR3 length is 14 residues. Per the germline V gene, CDR1 is KGHSH and CDR2 is LQKENI. CDR3 residues: CASTTVLATGELFF. CDR3 DNA: TGTGCCAGCACGACTGTCCTGGCCACCGGGGAGCTGTTTTTT.

The chain joins TRBV27 to TRBJ2-5, with 10 bases identical to TRBD1. The CDR3 covers 14 residues. CDR1 and CDR2 (germline): MNHEY, SMNVEV (reference sequence). With V trimmed by 4 bases and J by 5 bases, 4 bases remained unmatched. The CDR3 loop is CASSSDRGSETQYF. DNA for the CDR3: TGTGCCAGCAGTTCGGACAGGGGGTCGGAGACCCAGTACTTC.

This clone was detected only a few times. This chain joins TRBV2 and TRBJ2-2; TRBD1 is a possible D gene (6 bases). The CDR3 is made up of 15 amino acids. Germline CDR1 reads SNHLY; CDR2 reads FYNNEI. V was cut by 6 bases and J by 6 bases, with 17 bases left in between. The CDR3 nucleotides are TGTGCCAGCAGCGTCGGGACAAGGGACGCCGGGGAGCTGTTTTTT. Its protein is CASSVGTRDAGELFF.

The chain carries TRBV27 and TRBJ1-1, with 7 bases matching TRBD1. CDR1 is MNHEY and CDR2 is SMNVEV in the germline V gene (reference sequence). The CDR3 has 15 amino acids. V shed 5 bases, J shed 0 bases, and the junction held 6 bases outside the gene matches. The CDR3: CASSKRGQLNTEAFF. The CDR3 coding sequence is TGTGCCAGCAGTAAGAGGGGGCAACTGAACACTGAAGCTTTCTTT.

This clone was counted a single time. This chain uses TRBV27 with TRBJ2-1; weak D call: TRBD1 (6 bases). Trimming took 3 bases from V and 10 from J, leaving 10 bases between them. This CDR3 is 12 amino acids long. Germline loops: CDR1 MNHEY, CDR2 SMNVEV (reference sequence). The CDR3 bases are TGTGCCAGCAGTTTCCCAGGGGACGAGCAGTTCTTC. Protein product: CASSFPGDEQFF.

This clone was seen a few times. This chain uses TRBV6-5 with TRBJ2-1; D might be TRBD2 (5 bases). The CDR3 is made up of 14 amino acids. Germline V CDR1 and CDR2: MNHEY, SVGAGI. V gave up 6 bases and J gave up 8 bases, with 17 bases separating them. Here the CDR3 reads CASRTGRERDEQFF. DNA of the CDR3: TGTGCCAGCAGGACGGGAAGGGAGAGGGATGAGCAGTTCTTC.

The chain has TRBV19 and TRBJ1-1, with TRBD1 matching over 7 bases. The CDR3 has 13 residues. Looked up from germline, CDR1 is LNHDA and CDR2 is SQIVND (reference sequence). Unmatched junction bases numbered 4, after V lost 2 bases and J lost 7 bases. The CDR3: CASSITGDDEAFF. The DNA for the CDR3 is TGTGCCAGTAGTATAACAGGGGACGATGAAGCTTTCTTT. The full variable domain, in which reference TRBV19 and TRBJ1-1 provide the parts outside the CDR3, is DGGITQSPKYLFRKEGQNVTLSCEQNLNHDAMYWYRQDPGQGLRLIYYSQIVNDFQKGDIAEGYSVSREKKESFPLTVTSAQKNPTAFYLCASSITGDDEAFFGQGTRLTVV.

The chain uses TRBV5-4 and TRBJ2-3; 10 bases agree with TRBD2. CDR1 SGHNT and CDR2 YYREEE come from the germline V gene (reference sequence). Germline trimming cut 5 bases from V and 0 bases from J; bases unmatched to any gene: 3. CDR3 length equals 15 residues. CDR3 loop: CASRAGLASTDTQYF. CDR3 DNA: TGTGCCAGCAGGGCGGGACTAGCGAGCACAGATACGCAGTATTTT.

The chain is built from TRBV5-5 and TRBJ1-5; D may be TRBD1 (6 bases). In germline, CDR1 is SGHKS, CDR2 YYEKEE (reference sequence). The V and J ends lost 4 bases and 0 bases respectively, with 14 bases between them. This CDR3 is built from 16 residues. The CDR3 DNA sequence: TGTGCCAGCAGCGGCGACAGGTCCCCTAGCAATCAGCCCCAGCATTTT. Residues: CASSGDRSPSNQPQHF.

The V call is TRBV6-6, the J call TRBJ2-7; D call uncertain. Germline loops: CDR1 MNHNY, CDR2 SVGAGI (reference sequence). CDR3 length: 12 amino acids. Trimming took 5 bases from V and 4 from J, leaving 9 bases between them. In DNA, the CDR3 is TGTGCCAGCAGTCCCTTTCTTTACGAGCAGTACTTC. Amino acids: CASSPFLYEQYF.

This clone was observed a handful of times. The rearrangement links TRBV21-1 to TRBJ2-1; the table names TRBD2, a call not compared with the DNA. TRBV21-1 is deemed a pseudogene. The CDR3 is 15 amino acids. The CDR3 nucleotides are TGTGCCAGCAGCAAAGCAAGGCTAGCTTACAATGAGCAGTTCTTC. It yields the protein CASSKARLAYNEQFF.

This clone was recorded once. This chain joins TRBV2 and TRBJ1-1, with D possibly matching TRBD1 (6 bases). Germline CDR1 is SNHLY and CDR2 is FYNNEI. This CDR3 has 14 amino acids. With 8 bases removed from V and 0 bases from J, the gap between germline ends came to 13 bases. This CDR3 reads CASAGQPMNTEAFF. The CDR3, as DNA: TGTGCCAGCGCCGGACAGCCCATGAACACTGAAGCTTTCTTT.

The chain links TRBV7-2 to TRBJ2-3; D not resolved. The CDR3 runs 13 residues. Trimming cost V 1 base and J 2 bases, with 4 bases left between them. Germline CDR1 and CDR2: SGHTA and FQGNSA. The CDR3 coding sequence is TGTGCCAGCAGCTTAGGTATCACAGATACGCAGTATTTT. Translated: CASSLGITDTQYF.

This chain uses TRBV2 with TRBJ1-5; 7 bases map to TRBD1. The V gene's germline CDR1 is SNHLY and CDR2 FYNNEI. Trimming at V came to 3 bases and at J to 3 bases, leaving 5 bases not matched to a gene. CDR3 length: 15 amino acids. The CDR3 DNA follows: TGTGCCAGCAGTGACCAGGGGGTCAACAATCAGCCCCAGCATTTT. Translation: CASSDQGVNNQPQHF.

The chain links TRBV5-4 to TRBJ2-1; 7 positions agree with TRBD1. The germline CDR1 and CDR2 sequences are SGHNT and YYREEE (reference sequence). The CDR3 spans 13 residues. Trimming removed 8 bases from V and 4 bases from J; junction bases left unmatched: 6. The DNA for the CDR3 is TGTGCCAGAAACAGGGGTGGGTACAATGAGCAGTTCTTC. Its translation is CARNRGGYNEQFF.

The rearrangement joins TRBV6-5 to TRBJ2-1, with 7 bases fitting TRBD1. This CDR3 is 12 amino acids long. The germline V gene encodes CDR1 MNHEY and CDR2 SVGAGI. The V segment lost 6 bases and the J segment 13 bases; nucleotides outside the gene matches: 9. CDR3 sequence (DNA): TGTGCCAGCAGGCTTCGACAGGGTATACAGTTCTTC. Translated: CASRLRQGIQFF.

The chain employs TRBV28 and TRBJ2-7, with 8 positions matching TRBD2. The CDR3 loop spans 15 amino acids. Per germline, CDR1 MDHEN and CDR2 SYDVKM. V was clipped by 5 bases and J by 1 base; unmatched bases: 7. CDR3 amino acids: CASSTQREPSYEQYF. The CDR3 DNA reads TGTGCCAGCAGTACCCAGCGGGAGCCTTCCTACGAGCAGTACTTC. The full variable domain, rest sourced from reference TRBV28 and TRBJ2-7, is DVKVTQSSRYLVKRTGEKVFLECVQDMDHENMFWYRQDPGLGLRLIYFSYDVKMKEKGDIPEGYSVSREKKERFSLILESASTNQTSMYLCASSTQREPSYEQYFGPGTRLTVT.